A single sample is the source of the 16 T cell receptor beta chains below, sequenced in a study of cytomegalovirus exposure and HLA in healthy donors. PCR primers comprised 60 Vbeta and 13 Jbeta primers. Assay: immunoSEQ multiplex PCR; the TCRdb copy retains only in-frame clones and omits some. The data show roughly 180,000 clones, with around 76% seen just once and over 1.5% held by the top ten. The sequenced sample was PBMCs. The receptors here all came from a middle-aged man in good health and CMV-seronegative.

The gene calls are TRBV6-6 and TRBJ2-7; D is unclear. From germline, CDR1 is MNHNY and CDR2 SVGAGI (reference sequence). Trimming removed 6 bases from V and 3 bases from J, with 6 bases in between. CDR3 length equals 11 residues. The CDR3 sequence is CASRYLYEQYF. In DNA, the CDR3 is TGTGCCAGCAGGTACCTCTACGAGCAGTACTTC.

The J gene is TRBJ2-3, the V gene TRBV30; 11 nucleotides line up with TRBD2. The V gene's germline CDR1 is GTSNPN and CDR2 SVGIG (reference sequence). The CDR3 loop spans 14 amino acids. V dropped 2 bases and J dropped 3; count of bases not matched to a gene: 1. CDR3 amino acids: CAWSWTSGTDTQYF. CDR3 nucleotides: TGTGCCTGGAGTTGGACTAGCGGGACAGATACGCAGTATTTT.

The chain carries TRBV28 and TRBJ2-7; D ambiguous. CDR3 length equals 13 residues. The germline gives CDR1 MDHEN, CDR2 SYDVKM. V was trimmed by 3 bases and J by 2 bases, leaving 8 bases between them. This chain's CDR3 is CASSFNIPYEQYF. In nucleotides, the CDR3 is TGTGCCAGCAGTTTCAACATTCCCTACGAGCAGTACTTC. The whole variable domain, filled in from reference TRBV28 and TRBJ2-7, reads DVKVTQSSRYLVKRTGEKVFLECVQDMDHENMFWYRQDPGLGLRLIYFSYDVKMKEKGDIPEGYSVSREKKERFSLILESASTNQTSMYLCASSFNIPYEQYFGPGTRLTVT.

The gene calls are TRBV4-3 and TRBJ2-5, with D perhaps matching TRBD2 (7 bases). The CDR3 spans 15 residues. With 1 base removed from V and 4 bases from J, the gap between germline ends came to 13 bases. Germline V gives CDR1 LGHNA, CDR2 YSLEER. The CDR3 DNA sequence: TGCGCCAGCAGCCAAGGGGGCGGGGGCGGAGAGACCCAGTACTTC. Protein: CASSQGGGGGETQYF.

This clone was observed once. V usage is TRBV5-1 and J usage is TRBJ2-4, with D perhaps matching TRBD2 (6 bases). This CDR3 region has 14 residues. The ends were cut back, 1 base at V and 7 bases at J, with 12 bases in the middle. Germline V gene data show CDR1 as SGHRS and CDR2 as YFSETQ. This CDR3 reads CASSLTVGGNIQYF. The CDR3, as DNA: TGCGCCAGCAGCTTGACAGTTGGAGGGAACATTCAGTACTTC.

The V call is TRBV5-1, the J call TRBJ2-7; unclear D gene. Between the trimmed V and J ends, which lost 1 base and 6 bases, there was a span of 11 bases. There are 13 residues in the CDR3. Germline CDR1 reads SGHRS; CDR2 reads YFSETQ. CDR3 bases: TGCGCCAGCAGCTTGAATGGGCAGAGCGAGCAGTACTTC. The encoded protein is CASSLNGQSEQYF.

The chain has TRBV6-5 and TRBJ2-7, with D possibly matching TRBD2 (6 bases). This CDR3 region has 15 residues. V was shortened by 0 bases and J by 2 bases, with 11 bases between the two germline ends. Germline CDR1 and CDR2: MNHEY and SVGAGI. CDR3 amino acids: CASSYSPGGTYEQYF. The CDR3 bases are TGTGCCAGCAGTTACTCCCCGGGCGGGACCTACGAGCAGTACTTC.

The V gene is TRBV7-2, the J gene TRBJ1-2; D not resolved. The germline V gene encodes CDR1 SGHTA and CDR2 FQGNSA. Trimming took 6 bases from V and 0 from J, leaving 11 bases between them. The CDR3 has 14 residues. The CDR3: CASSFNAANYGYTF. The CDR3 nucleotides are TGTGCCAGCAGTTTTAACGCAGCTAACTATGGCTACACCTTC.

This clone was recorded once. The gene calls are TRBV2 and TRBJ1-5; 7 bases map to TRBD1. Per germline, CDR1 SNHLY and CDR2 FYNNEI. V lost 6 bases to trimming and J lost 1 base; unmatched junction nucleotides: 6. The CDR3 covers 15 residues. The CDR3 DNA sequence: TGTGCCAGCAGCTTGGGACAGCGGAGCAATCAGCCCCAGCATTTT. Its protein product is CASSLGQRSNQPQHF.

The chain recombines TRBV19 with TRBJ1-2; 7 bases fit TRBD1. The V and J ends lost 3 bases and 3 bases, in that order; junction bases with no gene match: 7. The CDR3 totals 15 residues. Germline V gene data show CDR1 as LNHDA and CDR2 as SQIVND (reference sequence). CDR3 region: CASSIRDRADYGYTF. CDR3 in DNA: TGTGCCAGTAGTATTCGTGACAGGGCTGACTATGGCTACACCTTC.

This chain links TRBV14 with TRBJ2-1; 8 bases match TRBD2. The CDR3 is made up of 14 amino acids. CDR1 and CDR2 from the germline V gene are SGHDN and FVKESK. The ends lost 1 base at V and 8 bases at J; junction bases unmatched: 4. As DNA, the CDR3 is TGTGCCAGCAGCCAAGGACTAGCGTGGGATGAGCAGTTCTTC. Its protein product is CASSQGLAWDEQFF.

V gene TRBV6-1 combines with J gene TRBJ2-5; a weak D match, TRBD1 (5 bases). Germline CDR1 reads MNHNS; CDR2 reads SASEGT. With 2 bases removed from V and 0 bases from J, the gap between germline ends came to 13 bases. This CDR3 comprises 16 residues. The DNA of the CDR3 is TGTGCCAGCAGTGAAACGACAGTCTCGTACCAAGAGACCCAGTACTTC. Protein: CASSETTVSYQETQYF.

The chain carries TRBV15 and TRBJ1-6, with a tentative D call TRBD1 (5 bases). Trimming pared 5 bases from V and 7 bases from J, leaving 18 bases between. The CDR3 covers 16 residues. Germline V gene sequence: CDR1 LNHNV, CDR2 YYDKDF (reference sequence). The CDR3 loop reads CATSGNRIQGNSPLHF. The CDR3, as DNA: TGTGCCACCAGCGGGAACAGGATTCAAGGGAATTCACCCCTCCACTTT.

The chain is built from TRBV9 and TRBJ2-5, with TRBD2 identical over 8 bases. With 0 bases clipped from V and 6 bases from J, the junction kept 13 bases outside the gene matches. Germline V gene sequence: CDR1 SGDLS, CDR2 YYNGEE. The CDR3 spans 17 residues. Here the CDR3 reads CASSVAGGGSRPQTQYF. The CDR3 nucleotides are TGTGCCAGCAGCGTAGCCGGGGGGGGTAGTCGGCCACAGACCCAGTACTTC.

V and J are TRBV10-1 and TRBJ2-5, with D tentatively TRBD2 (6 bases). The J call may be wrong; the DNA end is better matched by TRBJ2-7. This CDR3 has 12 residues. Germline V gives CDR1 WNHNN, CDR2 SYGVQD (reference sequence). For the CDR3, the DNA is TGCGCCACCACGGGAGTGAAATACGAGCAGTACTTC. Amino acids: CATTGVKYEQYF.

The chain employs TRBV2 and TRBJ2-1, with 9 bases lining up with TRBD2. The V and J ends lost 6 bases and 2 bases, in that order; junction bases with no gene match: 5. The germline gives CDR1 SNHLY, CDR2 FYNNEI. This CDR3 spans 15 amino acids. CDR3 residues: CASRRTSDTYNEQFF. In DNA, the CDR3 is TGTGCCAGCAGGAGGACTAGCGACACCTACAATGAGCAGTTCTTC. Variable domain in full (rest from reference TRBV2 and TRBJ2-1): EPEVTQTPSHQVTQMGQEVILRCVPISNHLYFYWYRQILGQKVEFLVSFYNNEISEKSEIFDDQFSVERPDGSNFTLKIRSTKLEDSAMYFCASRRTSDTYNEQFFGPGTRLTVL.